The clone carrying this T cell receptor (beta chain) was counted only a few times. Its antigen is not identified. This CDR3 region has 17 residues. With 1 base clipped from V and 8 bases from J, the junction kept 12 bases outside the gene matches. Building of the TCR beta libraries involved iRepertoire HTBI primers and Arm-PCR of CDR3 regions. TCRdb reprocessed the multiplex PCR reads with MiXCR, giving one entry per CDR3 protein. The repertoire holds about 340,000 distinct CDR3 sequences, with roughly a fifth as singletons. The data stem from a study of regulatory T cells in long-lasting Graves disease. Study as a whole: The criterion for persistent Graves' disease was over 5 years of antithyroid drugs with positive TSH receptor antibodies. Whole-study findings and limits: Persistent disease preferred TRBV28, TRBJ1-2 and TRBJ2-5.

The time point is: persistent/refractory GD, antithyroid drugs over 5 years with positive TRAb. The TCR library was made from RNA extracted from PBMCs. Sequences were derived from peripheral blood mononuclear cells (PBMCs), sampled when the disease was refractory, from a patient treated with antithyroid drugs. This TCR came from a female donor with Graves disease. This chain joins TRBV6-7 and TRBJ2-1; 9 bases align to TRBD2. TRBV6-7 belongs to the ORF category, with a function that is uncertain. The CDR3 here is CASSYLVEAGGVDEQFF. For the CDR3, the DNA is TGTGCCAGCAGTTACTTGGTGGAAGCGGGGGGAGTCGATGAGCAGTTCTTC.